One sample yielded the 26 T cell receptor beta chains listed below, sequenced in a study of technical replicates of blood from a handful of donors. Some clones are missing from TCRdb's copy, which holds only in-frame ones; the method was immunoSEQ multiplex PCR. The sample shows around 79,000 clones, 90% to 95% of them seen only once. The sequenced material came from T cells isolated from PBMCs. These receptors originate from a human donor in good health.

CDR3 sequence: CASSLKGLMMYNEQFF. DNA for the CDR3: TGTGCCAGCAGTTTGAAGGGACTGATGATGTACAATGAGCAGTTCTTC. The chain joins TRBV28 to TRBJ2-1, with D perhaps matching TRBD2 (6 bases). Germline assignment: CDR1 MDHEN and CDR2 SYDVKM. The CDR3 totals 16 residues. V lost 3 bases, J lost 4 bases, and 16 bases lay in between. Full variable domain (missing parts from reference TRBV28 and TRBJ2-1): DVKVTQSSRYLVKRTGEKVFLECVQDMDHENMFWYRQDPGLGLRLIYFSYDVKMKEKGDIPEGYSVSREKKERFSLILESASTNQTSMYLCASSLKGLMMYNEQFFGPGTRLTVL.

The rearrangement links TRBV13 to TRBJ2-1; D uncertain. V was pared by 5 bases and J by 7 bases, with 12 bases between. The germline CDR1 and CDR2 sequences are PRHDT and FYEKMQ (reference sequence). The CDR3 consists of 13 residues. In nucleotides, the CDR3 is TGTGCCAGCAGCCTCCGACTCGGGAATGAGCAGTTCTTC. Translation: CASSLRLGNEQFF. Filled out from reference TRBV13 and TRBJ2-1, the complete variable domain reads AAGVIQSPRHLIKEKRETATLKCYPIPRHDTVYWYQQGPGQDPQFLISFYEKMQSDKGSIPDRFSAQQFSDYHSELNMSSLELGDSALYFCASSLRLGNEQFFGPGTRLTVL.

The chain links TRBV25-1 to TRBJ1-4, with TRBD1 as a possible D gene (6 bases). From germline, CDR1 is MGHDK and CDR2 SYGVNS. The length of the CDR3 is 17 residues. Trimming took 4 bases from V and 0 from J, leaving 15 bases between them. CDR3 protein: CASSGRTERATNEKLFF. DNA of the CDR3: TGTGCCAGCAGTGGCCGGACAGAACGTGCAACTAATGAAAAACTGTTTTTT.

The chain links TRBV28 to TRBJ2-7, with D perhaps TRBD2 (6 bases). Trimming cost V 10 bases and J 3 bases, with 19 bases left between them. The CDR3 consists of 14 residues. Per germline, CDR1 MDHEN and CDR2 SYDVKM. The CDR3 DNA reads TGTGCCACCCATGGCCCGGGAGAGAGCTACGAGCAGTACTTC. The encoded protein is CATHGPGESYEQYF.

This rearrangement joins TRBV6-5 to TRBJ1-1; 12 bases are a match to TRBD1. Germline V gene data show CDR1 as MNHEY and CDR2 as SVGAGI. V lost 5 bases to trimming and J lost 10 bases; unmatched junction nucleotides: 11. This CDR3 comprises 15 residues. CDR3 sequence (DNA): TGTGCCAGCAGTCTAACCGGGACAGGGGGCGTGGGAGCTTTCTTT. This sequence encodes CASSLTGTGGVGAFF.

The chain employs TRBV5-4 and TRBJ2-5, with 13 positions matching TRBD2. Germline values: CDR1 SGHNT, CDR2 YYREEE (reference sequence). CDR3 length: 16 amino acids. Trimming removed 4 bases from V and 5 bases from J; junction bases left unmatched: 8. The CDR3 reads CASSHRLAGGWETQYF. CDR3 in DNA: TGTGCCAGCAGCCATCGACTAGCGGGGGGCTGGGAGACCCAGTACTTC.

The chain has TRBV27 and TRBJ2-7, with 8 bases fitting TRBD1. In germline, CDR1 is MNHEY, CDR2 SMNVEV (reference sequence). The junction had 8 bases not matched to a gene; V was cut back by 7 bases and J by 3 bases. The CDR3 runs 14 residues. CDR3 in DNA: TGTGCCAGCATGGAGCTGGGACAGGACTACGAGCAGTACTTC. The encoded protein is CASMELGQDYEQYF.

The chain couples TRBV4-1 to TRBJ1-1; 8 bases are a match to TRBD1. CDR3 length: 16 amino acids. V dropped 4 bases and J dropped 4; count of bases not matched to a gene: 11. CDR1 and CDR2 from the germline V gene are MGHRA and YSYEKL. Written as DNA, the CDR3 is TGCGCCAGCAGCCGAGATAAACAGGGGGGGAGCACTGAAGCTTTCTTT. Protein sequence: CASSRDKQGGSTEAFF.

This clone was found once. The rearrangement links TRBV29-1 to TRBJ2-3; 8 positions agree with TRBD1. Trimming at V came to 3 bases and at J to 6 bases, leaving 5 bases not matched to a gene. The CDR3 is 13 amino acids. From germline, CDR1 is SQVTM and CDR2 ANQGSEA. CDR3: CSVDQGAGDTQYF. In DNA form, the CDR3 reads TGCAGCGTTGACCAGGGGGCAGGTGATACGCAGTATTTT.

The genes are TRBV4-1 and TRBJ2-3; D is perhaps TRBD1 (6 bases). V was shortened by 0 bases and J by 2 bases, with 15 bases between the two germline ends. This CDR3 spans 17 amino acids. Germline CDR1 is MGHRA and CDR2 is YSYEKL. The CDR3: CASSQDFAGALTDTQYF. CDR3 nucleotides: TGCGCCAGCAGCCAAGATTTTGCAGGGGCCCTCACAGATACGCAGTATTTT.

V is TRBV6-1 and J is TRBJ2-1; 7 nucleotides match TRBD2. Germline V gene lookup returns CDR1 MNHNS and CDR2 SASEGT. J lost 7 bases, V lost 5 bases, and 8 bases had no gene match. This CDR3 region has 14 residues. Here the CDR3 DNA reads TGTGCCAGCAGTACTAGCGCCCTCGCGAATGAGCAGTTCTTC. Its protein is CASSTSALANEQFF.

V gene TRBV9 combines with J gene TRBJ1-5; 7 bases map to TRBD1. CDR3 length: 14 residues. Per the germline V gene, CDR1 is SGDLS and CDR2 is YYNGEE. V shed 3 bases, J shed 3 bases, and the junction held 3 bases outside the gene matches. CDR3 sequence: CASSGGQINQPQHF. Here the CDR3 DNA reads TGTGCCAGCAGCGGGGGACAGATCAATCAGCCCCAGCATTTT.

This chain links TRBV27 with TRBJ1-5, with TRBD1 identical over 11 bases. Germline CDR1 reads MNHEY; CDR2 reads SMNVEV (reference sequence). V dropped 8 bases and J dropped 6; count of bases not matched to a gene: 21. There are 19 residues in the CDR3. This CDR3 is CASGRTGGETLLRGQPQHF. The CDR3 bases are TGTGCCAGCGGCAGGACAGGGGGCGAAACCCTTCTCCGGGGTCAGCCCCAGCATTTT.

The chain is built from TRBV6-5 and TRBJ2-3; no definite D call. Trimming left V 7 bases short and J 4 bases short, with 6 bases between. The germline CDR1 and CDR2 sequences are MNHEY and SVGAGI. The CDR3 has 11 amino acids. This chain's CDR3 is CASTSADTQYF. CDR3 nucleotide sequence: TGTGCCAGCACGAGCGCAGATACGCAGTATTTT.

The CDR3 nucleotides read TGTGCCAGCCTGGTTAGGGGTCCAGATACGCAGTATTTT. It specifies CASLVRGPDTQYF. The rearrangement joins TRBV6-5 to TRBJ2-3, with TRBD1 as a possible D gene (5 bases). This CDR3 is built from 13 residues. The germline V gene has CDR1 MNHEY and CDR2 SVGAGI. V was trimmed by 8 bases and J by 4 bases, leaving 13 bases between them.

In its sample, this clone was seen once. The chain couples TRBV6-1 to TRBJ2-7; D not certain. CDR1 and CDR2 from the germline V gene are MNHNS and SASEGT. V was trimmed by 0 bases and J by 4 bases, leaving 7 bases between them. The CDR3 is made up of 13 amino acids. DNA for the CDR3: TGTGCCAGCAGTGAAGCGAGTCTTTACGAGCAGTACTTC. This codes for CASSEASLYEQYF.

The sample holds one count of this clone. The chain is built from TRBV19 and TRBJ2-2; 9 nucleotides line up with TRBD2. Germline loops: CDR1 LNHDA, CDR2 SQIVND (reference sequence). Unmatched junction bases numbered 6, after V lost 6 bases and J lost 4 bases. This CDR3 region has 15 residues. The CDR3 reads CASSYGAGGTGELFF. DNA of the CDR3: TGTGCCAGTAGCTATGGAGCGGGAGGCACCGGGGAGCTGTTTTTT.

The chain employs TRBV19 and TRBJ1-5; 11 bases fit TRBD1. The V and J ends lost 9 bases and 0 bases, in that order; junction bases with no gene match: 7. This CDR3 region has 16 residues. Germline assignment: CDR1 LNHDA and CDR2 SQIVND (reference sequence). The CDR3 region has the DNA TGTGCCAGCCTGGACAGGGGGCGTCATAGCAATCAGCCCCAGCATTTT. Its protein product is CASLDRGRHSNQPQHF.

This chain links TRBV2 with TRBJ1-1, with a possible D match to TRBD1 (6 bases). Germline V lookup: CDR1 SNHLY, CDR2 FYNNEI. V lost 6 bases and J lost 2, with 13 bases in between. The CDR3 contains 14 residues. For the CDR3, the DNA is TGTGCCAGCAGATTAAGGACAGCTAACACTGAAGCTTTCTTT. As protein: CASRLRTANTEAFF.

The CDR3, as DNA: TGTGCCAGCAGCCGACACAGACAATACAATGAGCAGTTCTTC. Residues: CASSRHRQYNEQFF. The V and J genes are TRBV6-1 and TRBJ2-1; no firm D call. Between the trimmed V and J ends, which lost 6 bases and 4 bases, there was a span of 13 bases. CDR3 length: 14 amino acids. The germline gives CDR1 MNHNS, CDR2 SASEGT.

This chain uses TRBV5-6 with TRBJ2-1; TRBD2 aligns across 7 bases. The CDR3 has 16 residues. The junction had 3 bases not matched to a gene; V was cut back by 0 bases and J by 0 bases. Germline loops: CDR1 SGHDT, CDR2 YYEEEE. This chain's CDR3 is CASSLGLAVSYNEQFF. CDR3 nucleotides: TGTGCCAGCAGCTTGGGTCTAGCGGTCTCCTACAATGAGCAGTTCTTC.

The V gene is TRBV13, the J gene TRBJ2-7; TRBD2 is a possible D gene (5 bases). V was cut by 2 bases and J by 6 bases, with 11 bases left in between. Germline CDR1 reads PRHDT; CDR2 reads FYEKMQ (reference sequence). The CDR3 length is 13 residues. The CDR3 DNA follows: TGTGCCAGCAGCTTAAACGTAGCGAGCGAGCAGTACTTC. It is translated as CASSLNVASEQYF.

This clone was detected once. The J gene is TRBJ2-7, the V gene TRBV4-1; weak D call: TRBD1 (6 bases). The CDR3 loop spans 13 amino acids. Deletions cut 3 bases from V and 2 bases from J, with 8 bases between. The germline gives CDR1 MGHRA, CDR2 YSYEKL. In DNA form, the CDR3 reads TGCGCCAGCAGCCATTACAGGGCCTACGAGCAGTACTTC. Protein sequence: CASSHYRAYEQYF.

The rearrangement joins TRBV30 to TRBJ1-2; the D gene is possibly TRBD1 (6 bases). The V end lost 1 base, the J end lost 3 bases, and 12 bases lay between the germline ends. CDR1 and CDR2 from the germline V gene are GTSNPN and SVGIG (reference sequence). This CDR3 comprises 14 residues. CDR3 loop: CAWSGDIWDYGYTF. In nucleotides, the CDR3 is TGTGCCTGGAGTGGGGACATCTGGGACTATGGCTACACCTTC.

This sequence joins TRBV29-1 and TRBJ1-2; the D gene is possibly TRBD1 (6 bases). The CDR3 runs to 15 residues. Germline CDR1 SQVTM, CDR2 ANQGSEA. V dropped 4 bases and J dropped 6 bases, with 21 bases sitting between them. CDR3: CSVGGVGGRLDGYTF. For the CDR3, the DNA is TGCAGCGTTGGAGGAGTGGGGGGGCGTTTGGATGGCTACACCTTC.

The V gene is TRBV2, the J gene TRBJ2-3; 11 bases match TRBD2. This CDR3 region has 16 residues. V was pared by 4 bases and J by 3 bases, with 6 bases of the junction left unmatched. Per the germline V gene, CDR1 is SNHLY and CDR2 is FYNNEI. The CDR3 DNA reads as TGTGCCAGCAGTGCTGGTAGCGGGGGGGAGACAGATACGCAGTATTTT. Its protein product is CASSAGSGGETDTQYF. Full variable domain (outside the CDR3, taken from reference TRBV2 and TRBJ2-3): EPEVTQTPSHQVTQMGQEVILRCVPISNHLYFYWYRQILGQKVEFLVSFYNNEISEKSEIFDDQFSVERPDGSNFTLKIRSTKLEDSAMYFCASSAGSGGETDTQYFGPGTRLTVL.